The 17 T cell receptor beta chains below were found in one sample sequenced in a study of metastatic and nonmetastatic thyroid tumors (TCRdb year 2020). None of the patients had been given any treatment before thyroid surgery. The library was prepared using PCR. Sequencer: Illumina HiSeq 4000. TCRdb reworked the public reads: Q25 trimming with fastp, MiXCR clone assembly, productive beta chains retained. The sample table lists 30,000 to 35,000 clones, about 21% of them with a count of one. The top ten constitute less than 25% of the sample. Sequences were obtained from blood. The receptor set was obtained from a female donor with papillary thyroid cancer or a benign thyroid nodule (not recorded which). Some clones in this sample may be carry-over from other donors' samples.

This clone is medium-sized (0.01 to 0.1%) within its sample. The CDR3 DNA reads as TGTGCCAGCAGCTTTACTCAGGCCACAGATACGCAGTATTTT. Translated, it gives CASSFTQATDTQYF. The chain carries TRBV7-2 and TRBJ2-3, with no clear D. CDR3 length: 14 amino acids. Germline V gene sequence: CDR1 SGHTA, CDR2 FQGNSA. V dropped 3 bases and J dropped 2 bases, with 9 bases sitting between them.

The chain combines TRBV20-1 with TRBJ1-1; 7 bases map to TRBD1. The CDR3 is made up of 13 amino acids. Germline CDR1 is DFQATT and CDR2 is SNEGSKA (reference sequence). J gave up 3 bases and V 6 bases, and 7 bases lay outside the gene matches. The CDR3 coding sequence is TGCAGTGCAGCAGCAGGGGGGGACACTGAAGCTTTCTTT. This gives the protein CSAAAGGDTEAFF.

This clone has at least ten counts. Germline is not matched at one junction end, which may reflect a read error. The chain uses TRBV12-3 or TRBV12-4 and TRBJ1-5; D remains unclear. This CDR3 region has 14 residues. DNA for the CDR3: TGTGCCAGCAGAAAGGACGCCTACAATCAGTCCCAGCATTTT. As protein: CASRKDAYNQSQHF.

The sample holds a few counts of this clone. The CDR3 coding sequence is TGTGCCAGCAGTGAGAACAGGAACTATGGCTACACCTTC. This sequence encodes CASSENRNYGYTF. The V call is TRBV2, the J call TRBJ1-2, with a tentative D call TRBD1 (5 bases). The CDR3 contains 13 residues. CDR1 and CDR2 from the germline V gene are SNHLY and FYNNEI. V shed 3 bases and J shed 2 bases, with 7 bases lying between them. Drawing the rest from reference TRBV2 and TRBJ1-2, the complete variable domain is EPEVTQTPSHQVTQMGQEVILRCVPISNHLYFYWYRQILGQKVEFLVSFYNNEISEKSEIFDDQFSVERPDGSNFTLKIRSTKLEDSAMYFCASSENRNYGYTFGSGTRLTVV.

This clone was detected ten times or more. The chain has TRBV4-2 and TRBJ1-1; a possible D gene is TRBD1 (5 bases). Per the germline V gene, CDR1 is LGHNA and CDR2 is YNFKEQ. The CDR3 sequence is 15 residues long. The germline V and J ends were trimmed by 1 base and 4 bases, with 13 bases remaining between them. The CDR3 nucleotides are TGTGCCAGCAGCCAAGGGGACGGGGGGAGCACTGAAGCTTTCTTT. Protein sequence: CASSQGDGGSTEAFF.

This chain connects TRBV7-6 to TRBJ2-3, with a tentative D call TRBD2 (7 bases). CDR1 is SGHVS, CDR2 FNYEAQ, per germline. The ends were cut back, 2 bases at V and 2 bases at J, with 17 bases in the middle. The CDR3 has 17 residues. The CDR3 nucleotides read TGTGCCAGCAGCTTACGGGCGGGGGCCGGGAACACAGATACGCAGTATTTT. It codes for CASSLRAGAGNTDTQYF.

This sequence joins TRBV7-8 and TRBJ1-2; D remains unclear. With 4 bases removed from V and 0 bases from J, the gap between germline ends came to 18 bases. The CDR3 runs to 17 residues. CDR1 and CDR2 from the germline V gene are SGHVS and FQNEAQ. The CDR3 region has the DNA TGTGCCAGCAGCTCCTGGACGCCGGGCCCGTCTAACTATGGCTACACCTTC. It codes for CASSSWTPGPSNYGYTF.

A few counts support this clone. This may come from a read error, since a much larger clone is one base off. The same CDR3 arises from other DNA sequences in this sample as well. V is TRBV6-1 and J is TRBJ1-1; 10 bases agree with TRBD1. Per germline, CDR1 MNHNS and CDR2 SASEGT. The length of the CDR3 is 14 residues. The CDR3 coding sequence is TGTGCCAGCAGAGTGGGACAGGGGAACACCGAAGCTTTCTTT. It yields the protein CASRVGQGNTEAFF.

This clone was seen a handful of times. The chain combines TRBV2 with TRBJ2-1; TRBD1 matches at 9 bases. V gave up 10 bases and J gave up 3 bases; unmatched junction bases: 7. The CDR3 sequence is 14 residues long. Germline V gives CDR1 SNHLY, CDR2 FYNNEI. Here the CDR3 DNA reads TGTGCCACCCAAAACAGGGGGCTCTACAATGAGCAGTTCTTC. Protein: CATQNRGLYNEQFF.

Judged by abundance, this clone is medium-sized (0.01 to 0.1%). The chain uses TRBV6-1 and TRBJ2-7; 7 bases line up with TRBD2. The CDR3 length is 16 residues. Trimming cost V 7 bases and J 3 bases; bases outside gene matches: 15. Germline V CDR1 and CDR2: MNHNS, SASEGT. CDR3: CASTPTRGEGHYEQYF. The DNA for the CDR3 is TGTGCCAGCACCCCGACCCGCGGGGAGGGCCACTACGAGCAGTACTTC.

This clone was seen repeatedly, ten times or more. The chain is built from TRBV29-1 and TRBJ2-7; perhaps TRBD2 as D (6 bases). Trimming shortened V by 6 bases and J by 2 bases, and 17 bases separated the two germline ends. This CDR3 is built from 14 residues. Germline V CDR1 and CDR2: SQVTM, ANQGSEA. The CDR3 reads CSVEKAGTAYEQYF. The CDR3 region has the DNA TGCAGCGTAGAGAAGGCGGGGACCGCCTACGAGCAGTACTTC.

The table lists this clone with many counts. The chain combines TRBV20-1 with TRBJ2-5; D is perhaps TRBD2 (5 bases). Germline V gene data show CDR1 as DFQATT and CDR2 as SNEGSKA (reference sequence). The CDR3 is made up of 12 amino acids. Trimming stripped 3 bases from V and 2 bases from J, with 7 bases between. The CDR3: CSASSGQETQYF. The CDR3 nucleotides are TGCAGTGCTAGCAGCGGACAAGAGACCCAGTACTTC.

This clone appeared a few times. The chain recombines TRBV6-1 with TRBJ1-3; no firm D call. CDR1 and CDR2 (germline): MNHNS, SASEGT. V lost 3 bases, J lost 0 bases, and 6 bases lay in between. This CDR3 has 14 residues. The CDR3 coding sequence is TGTGCCAGCAGTGACCAGAGCTCTGGAAACACCATATATTTT. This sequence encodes CASSDQSSGNTIYF.

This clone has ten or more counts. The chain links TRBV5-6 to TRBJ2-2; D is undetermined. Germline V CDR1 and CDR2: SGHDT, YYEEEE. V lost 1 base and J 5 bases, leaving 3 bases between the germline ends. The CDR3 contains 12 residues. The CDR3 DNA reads TGTGCCAGCAGCTTGTGGACCGGGGAGCTGTTTTTT. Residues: CASSLWTGELFF.

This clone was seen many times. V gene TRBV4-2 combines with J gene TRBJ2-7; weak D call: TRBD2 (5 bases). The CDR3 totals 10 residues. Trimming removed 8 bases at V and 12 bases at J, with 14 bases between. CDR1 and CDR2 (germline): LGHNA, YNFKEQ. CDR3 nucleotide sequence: TGTGCCAGCTTGGGAGTCGAGATGTACTTC. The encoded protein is CASLGVEMYF.

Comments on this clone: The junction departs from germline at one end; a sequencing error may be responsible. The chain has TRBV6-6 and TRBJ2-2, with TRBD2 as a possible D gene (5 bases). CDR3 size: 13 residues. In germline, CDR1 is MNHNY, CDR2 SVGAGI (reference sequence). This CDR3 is CASSYGSTGEPFF. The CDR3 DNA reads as TGTGCCAGCAGTTATGGCAGCACCGGGGAGCCGTTTTTT.

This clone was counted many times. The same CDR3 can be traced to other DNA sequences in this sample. The CDR3 nucleotides read TGTGCCAGTAGTATAGCCCGAGAACAAGAGACCCAGTACTTC. Encoded protein: CASSIAREQETQYF. This chain joins TRBV19 and TRBJ2-5, with no clear D. This CDR3 region has 14 residues. V lost 1 base and J 2 bases, leaving 8 bases between the germline ends. CDR1 LNHDA and CDR2 SQIVND come from the germline V gene (reference sequence).